The 27 T cell receptor beta chains presented below share a single source sample, sequenced in a study of cytomegalovirus exposure and HLA in healthy donors. The method was immunoSEQ multiplex PCR; TCRdb's version includes in-frame clones alone and lacks a portion of them. The sample lists 20,000 to 25,000 clones, 95% to 97% occurring once. The specimen sequenced was PBMCs. Every receptor here comes from a young man in good health and CMV-seropositive.

This clone appeared once. The rearrangement joins TRBV6-5 to TRBJ1-4; D is undetermined. The germline V and J ends were trimmed by 0 bases and 6 bases, with 8 bases remaining between them. Germline V gene sequence: CDR1 MNHEY, CDR2 SVGAGI. The CDR3 covers 14 residues. CDR3 residues: CASSYSIEDEKLFF. In DNA, the CDR3 is TGTGCCAGCAGTTACTCGATAGAAGATGAAAAACTGTTTTTT.

This clone appeared a single time. The rearrangement uses TRBV2 and TRBJ2-3; D might be TRBD2 (6 bases). Between the trimmed V and J ends, which lost 6 bases and 0 bases, there was a span of 13 bases. Germline lookup yields CDR1 SNHLY and CDR2 FYNNEI. CDR3 size: 15 residues. CDR3 nucleotide sequence: TGTGCCAGCAGACGACTAGACTCTAGCACAGATACGCAGTATTTT. Protein sequence: CASRRLDSSTDTQYF. Filled out from reference TRBV2 and TRBJ2-3, the complete variable domain reads EPEVTQTPSHQVTQMGQEVILRCVPISNHLYFYWYRQILGQKVEFLVSFYNNEISEKSEIFDDQFSVERPDGSNFTLKIRSTKLEDSAMYFCASRRLDSSTDTQYFGPGTRLTVL.

The CDR3 protein is CASSFRGSMANEKLFF. The CDR3, as DNA: TGTGCCAGCAGCTTCAGGGGTAGTATGGCTAATGAAAAACTGTTTTTT. The chain uses TRBV7-6 and TRBJ1-4, with D possibly matching TRBD1 (6 bases). Trimming cost V 3 bases and J 3 bases, with 14 bases left between them. This CDR3 comprises 16 residues. CDR1 and CDR2 from the germline V gene are SGHVS and FNYEAQ. Using reference TRBV7-6 and TRBJ1-4 for the parts outside the CDR3, the full variable domain is GAGVSQSPRYKVTKRGQDVALRCDPISGHVSLYWYRQALGQGPEFLTYFNYEAQQDKSGLPNDRFSAERPEGSISTLTIQRTEQRDSAMYRCASSFRGSMANEKLFFGSGTQLSVL.

The DNA for the CDR3 is TGTGCCAGCAGCCAAGTCCTAGCGGGAGTGAATGAGCAGTTCTTC. It specifies CASSQVLAGVNEQFF. The genes are TRBV14 and TRBJ2-1; 10 nucleotides agree with TRBD2. Germline V gene lookup returns CDR1 SGHDN and CDR2 FVKESK. V shed 1 base and J 7 bases; nucleotides not matched to a gene: 4. This CDR3 has 15 amino acids.

V usage is TRBV29-1 and J usage is TRBJ2-7; maybe TRBD2 (5 bases). This CDR3 has 11 residues. Germline CDR1 is SQVTM and CDR2 is ANQGSEA. Trimming pared 4 bases from V and 3 bases from J, leaving 7 bases between. This CDR3 is CSVGGGYEQYF. In nucleotides, the CDR3 is TGCAGCGTTGGTGGAGGCTACGAGCAGTACTTC.

This chain links TRBV27 with TRBJ2-7; TRBD2 agrees at 7 bases. Germline CDR1 is MNHEY and CDR2 is SMNVEV (reference sequence). The ends lost 6 bases at V and 2 bases at J; junction bases unmatched: 10. The CDR3 has 15 amino acids. CDR3 nucleotide sequence: TGTGCCAGCAGCTATGGGACGGGGGGTCCCTACGAGCAGTACTTC. Translated: CASSYGTGGPYEQYF.

The V gene is TRBV7-8, the J gene TRBJ2-1, with D perhaps TRBD1 (5 bases). From germline, CDR1 is SGHVS and CDR2 FQNEAQ. The CDR3 is 15 amino acids. V lost 5 bases to trimming and J lost 7 bases, with 18 bases between them. The CDR3: CASSLQGQGRNEQFF. As DNA, the CDR3 is TGTGCCAGCAGCCTGCAAGGGCAGGGTAGGAATGAGCAGTTCTTC. The full variable domain, in which reference TRBV7-8 and TRBJ2-1 provide the parts outside the CDR3, is GAGVSQSPRYKVAKRGQDVALRCDPISGHVSLFWYQQALGQGPEFLTYFQNEAQLDKSGLPSDRFFAERPEGSVSTLKIQRTQQEDSAVYLCASSLQGQGRNEQFFGPGTRLTVL.

V and J are TRBV6-6 and TRBJ1-5; no reliable D call. This CDR3 region has 12 residues. V was cut by 8 bases and J by 0 bases, with 5 bases left in between. Germline V gives CDR1 MNHNY, CDR2 SVGAGI (reference sequence). The DNA of the CDR3 is TGTGCCAGCCTCAGTAGCAATCAGCCCCAGCATTTT. Translating it yields CASLSSNQPQHF.

The count of this clone is one. The rearrangement links TRBV6-5 to TRBJ1-1, with a possible D match to TRBD1 (6 bases). Per germline, CDR1 MNHEY and CDR2 SVGAGI. The germline V and J ends were trimmed by 4 bases and 1 base, with 13 bases remaining between them. This CDR3 contains 15 residues. The CDR3 is CASSSQGEGNTEAFF. The CDR3 coding sequence is TGTGCCAGCAGTTCACAGGGCGAGGGGAACACTGAAGCTTTCTTT.

The chain recombines TRBV7-8 with TRBJ2-7; D perhaps matches TRBD1 (5 bases). V lost 3 bases and J 1 base, leaving 7 bases between the germline ends. The CDR3 is made up of 13 amino acids. Germline V gives CDR1 SGHVS, CDR2 FQNEAQ. CDR3 residues: CASSFQGSYEQYF. Here the CDR3 DNA reads TGTGCCAGCAGCTTCCAGGGATCCTACGAGCAGTACTTC.

CDR3 nucleotides: TGCGCCAGCAGCCATGGCGGGGCCTCTGGAAACACCATATATTTT. It specifies CASSHGGASGNTIYF. This chain connects TRBV5-1 to TRBJ1-3, with a weak D call TRBD1 (5 bases). The CDR3 has 15 residues. Germline values: CDR1 SGHRS, CDR2 YFSETQ. V lost 4 bases and J lost 0, with 11 bases in between.

The rearrangement uses TRBV7-9 and TRBJ2-7; the match to TRBD1 covers 10 bases. CDR3 length: 16 residues. Germline loops: CDR1 SEHNR, CDR2 FQNEAQ (reference sequence). J was trimmed by 3 bases and V by 8 bases; bases with no gene match: 13. In nucleotides, the CDR3 is TGTGCCAGCGGCCGATGGGGGGACAGGGGTAACTACGAGCAGTACTTC. Translated: CASGRWGDRGNYEQYF. The full variable domain, rest sourced from reference TRBV7-9 and TRBJ2-7, is DTGVSQNPRHKITKRGQNVTFRCDPISEHNRLYWYRQTLGQGPEFLTYFQNEAQLEKSRLLSDRFSAERPKGSFSTLEIQRTEQGDSAMYLCASGRWGDRGNYEQYFGPGTRLTVT.

The CDR3 DNA sequence: TGTGCCAGCAGCCCCCCGAGAACTAACTATGGCTACACCTTC. It translates to CASSPPRTNYGYTF. The chain is built from TRBV7-8 and TRBJ1-2, with no clear D. V was cut by 5 bases and J by 0 bases, with 10 bases left in between. Per germline, CDR1 SGHVS and CDR2 FQNEAQ. The CDR3 runs to 14 residues.

This clone was recorded only once. The chain has TRBV12-2 and TRBJ2-1; the table calls TRBD2, which could not be checked here. TRBV12-2 is tagged as a pseudogene. The CDR3 runs 15 residues. The CDR3 is CASTAAGGFCYEQFF. For the CDR3, the DNA is TGTGCAAGTACGGCTGCGGGAGGGTTTTGCTATGAGCAGTTCTTC.

The chain employs TRBV30 and TRBJ2-3; D uncertain. Germline assignment: CDR1 GTSNPN and CDR2 SVGIG (reference sequence). Between the trimmed V and J ends, which lost 0 bases and 1 base, there was a span of 8 bases. The CDR3 length is 14 residues. In nucleotides, the CDR3 is TGTGCCTGGAGTGTAGTTCGCGGCACAGATACGCAGTATTTT. It is translated as CAWSVVRGTDTQYF.

The chain employs TRBV6-5 and TRBJ2-1, with a weak D call TRBD2 (7 bases). Germline V CDR1 and CDR2: MNHEY, SVGAGI. The CDR3 covers 14 residues. Between the trimmed V and J ends, which lost 5 bases and 7 bases, there was a span of 15 bases. CDR3 bases: TGTGCCAGCAGTCTCCGGGGGGCGTGGAATGAGCAGTTCTTC. This sequence encodes CASSLRGAWNEQFF.

The rearrangement links TRBV19 to TRBJ2-3; TRBD2 agrees at 7 bases. The germline CDR1 and CDR2 sequences are LNHDA and SQIVND (reference sequence). The length of the CDR3 is 16 residues. Losses at the gene ends were 7 bases for V and 5 bases for J; bases not matched to a gene: 15. CDR3 region: CASNTGWEGHGDTQYF. The CDR3 nucleotides are TGTGCCAGTAATACGGGGTGGGAGGGCCATGGAGATACGCAGTATTTT. Full variable domain (outside the CDR3, taken from reference TRBV19 and TRBJ2-3): DGGITQSPKYLFRKEGQNVTLSCEQNLNHDAMYWYRQDPGQGLRLIYYSQIVNDFQKGDIAEGYSVSREKKESFPLTVTSAQKNPTAFYLCASNTGWEGHGDTQYFGPGTRLTVL.

The rearrangement links TRBV6-5 to TRBJ2-6; D might be TRBD2 (5 bases). CDR1 is MNHEY and CDR2 is SVGAGI in the germline V gene. V gave up 7 bases and J gave up 2 bases, with 6 bases separating them. This CDR3 has 13 amino acids. Here the CDR3 reads CASMRAGANVLTF. The DNA of the CDR3 is TGTGCCAGCATGCGGGCTGGGGCCAACGTCCTGACTTTC.

This clone appeared a single time. This chain connects TRBV7-2 to TRBJ2-3; D remains ambiguous. Trimming took off 5 bases at V and 5 bases at J, with 11 bases between the two ends. CDR3 length equals 13 residues. From germline, CDR1 is SGHTA and CDR2 FQGNSA. In nucleotides, the CDR3 is TGTGCCAGCAGCCTAATTACTTTAGATACGCAGTATTTT. This gives the protein CASSLITLDTQYF.

The CDR3 spells CSVGLLSPGPIGTEAFF. CDR3 in DNA: TGCAGCGTTGGCCTCCTTTCCCCAGGTCCTATAGGCACTGAAGCTTTCTTT. The chain is built from TRBV29-1 and TRBJ1-1; D remains ambiguous. V gave up 4 bases and J gave up 4 bases, with 25 bases separating them. This CDR3 region has 17 residues. Germline V CDR1 and CDR2: SQVTM, ANQGSEA.

The DNA for the CDR3 is TGTGCCAGCAGCTTAGACCAACTAGCGGGAGGGCCAATGGCGCTCGAGCAGTACTTC. Translated: CASSLDQLAGGPMALEQYF. This chain links TRBV11-3 with TRBJ2-7, with 13 nucleotides matching TRBD2. The germline CDR1 and CDR2 sequences are SGHNT and YENEEA. The CDR3 contains 19 residues. Trimming cost V 0 bases and J 6 bases; bases outside gene matches: 14.

This chain uses TRBV5-1 with TRBJ1-1; 7 bases map to TRBD1. The V segment lost 1 base and the J segment 7 bases; nucleotides outside the gene matches: 4. The CDR3 length is 13 residues. Germline V gene lookup returns CDR1 SGHRS and CDR2 YFSETQ. Here the CDR3 reads CASSLSGTVEAFF. CDR3 nucleotide sequence: TGCGCCAGCAGCTTGAGTGGGACAGTTGAAGCTTTCTTT.

This chain uses TRBV19 with TRBJ1-5; TRBD1 aligns across 8 bases. Germline V CDR1 and CDR2: LNHDA, SQIVND (reference sequence). The CDR3 covers 15 residues. Unmatched junction bases numbered 6, after V lost 5 bases and J lost 3 bases. CDR3 nucleotide sequence: TGTGCCAGTAGTGAACAGGGGGGAAACAATCAGCCCCAGCATTTT. This codes for CASSEQGGNNQPQHF.

The rearrangement links TRBV2 to TRBJ2-3, with 7 bases identical to TRBD1. Germline CDR1 is SNHLY and CDR2 is FYNNEI. Losses at the gene ends were 6 bases for V and 0 bases for J; bases not matched to a gene: 0. The CDR3 totals 13 residues. In nucleotides, the CDR3 is TGTGCCAGCAGGACAGGGAGCACAGATACGCAGTATTTT. This translates into CASRTGSTDTQYF.

The chain joins TRBV6-1 to TRBJ1-5, with 7 bases fitting TRBD1. Germline V CDR1 and CDR2: MNHNS, SASEGT. The CDR3 length is 15 residues. J was trimmed by 2 bases and V by 1 base; bases with no gene match: 2. This CDR3 reads CASSEEGARNQPQHF. DNA of the CDR3: TGTGCCAGCAGTGAAGAGGGGGCCCGCAATCAGCCCCAGCATTTT.

This chain joins TRBV27 and TRBJ2-5; D remains unclear. V lost 5 bases and J 3 bases, leaving 10 bases between the germline ends. Germline V CDR1 and CDR2: MNHEY, SMNVEV (reference sequence). The CDR3 loop spans 13 amino acids. CDR3 DNA sequence: TGTGCCAGCAGTCCCCAGTTGGAAGAGACCCAGTACTTC. This codes for CASSPQLEETQYF.

V gene TRBV15 combines with J gene TRBJ2-7; 7 bases agree with TRBD2. V was clipped by 1 base and J by 7 bases; unmatched bases: 4. The CDR3 is 13 amino acids. CDR1 is LNHNV, CDR2 YYDKDF, per germline (reference sequence). CDR3 nucleotide sequence: TGTGCCACCAGCAGAGCACCAGCGGGGGAGCAGTACTTC. Amino acids: CATSRAPAGEQYF. The full variable domain, rest sourced from reference TRBV15 and TRBJ2-7, is DAMVIQNPRYQVTQFGKPVTLSCSQTLNHNVMYWYQQKSSQAPKLLFHYYDKDFNNEADTPDNFQSRRPNTSFCFLDIRSPGLGDTAMYLCATSRAPAGEQYFGPGTRLTVT.